This paragraph reports one TCR beta chain. This sample was included in a study of blood T cell repertoires in COVID-19. At the level of the study: From the United States, Italy and Spain came samples of acute and convalescent COVID-19. Sources were T cells, B-cell-depleted T cells, or PBMCs; the material itself was cDNA or gDNA.

Clones were read by immunoSEQ multiplex PCR, and TCRdb kept only the in-frame ones, dropping some. The profile shows 210,000 or so clones, roughly 90% of them singletons. Germline assignment: CDR1 ENHRY and CDR2 SYGVKD. The V and J ends lost 0 bases and 3 bases, in that order; junction bases with no gene match: 9. The CDR3 has 18 residues. The specimen was peripheral blood. This clonotype was sampled from a woman in her sixties with acute or convalescent COVID-19. This chain connects TRBV10-3 to TRBJ1-2; 11 bases map to TRBD1. This CDR3 is CAISESPGQGGSYYGYTF. The CDR3 nucleotides read TGTGCCATCAGTGAGTCCCCGGGACAGGGGGGCTCTTACTATGGCTACACCTTC.